This record concerns one TCR beta chain sequence. This sample is part of a study of T cell changes during pregnancy in multiple sclerosis. Trimming cost V 6 bases and J 0 bases; bases outside gene matches: 4. Germline values: CDR1 SEHNR, CDR2 FQNEAQ (reference sequence). This CDR3 contains 14 residues. TCRdb's copy holds only in-frame clones and misses some; the assay was immunoSEQ multiplex PCR. In the table there are about 22,000 clones, about 90% of which are singletons. Sequencing used CD4+ T cells from peripheral blood mononuclear cells, obtained in the third trimester of pregnancy. The receptor was isolated from a female donor in good health, enrolled as a control in a pregnancy study. The chain couples TRBV7-9 to TRBJ2-5; 7 positions match TRBD1. The CDR3 nucleotides are TGTGCCAGCAGTGGGACAGACTACCAAGAGACCCAGTACTTC. It specifies CASSGTDYQETQYF.